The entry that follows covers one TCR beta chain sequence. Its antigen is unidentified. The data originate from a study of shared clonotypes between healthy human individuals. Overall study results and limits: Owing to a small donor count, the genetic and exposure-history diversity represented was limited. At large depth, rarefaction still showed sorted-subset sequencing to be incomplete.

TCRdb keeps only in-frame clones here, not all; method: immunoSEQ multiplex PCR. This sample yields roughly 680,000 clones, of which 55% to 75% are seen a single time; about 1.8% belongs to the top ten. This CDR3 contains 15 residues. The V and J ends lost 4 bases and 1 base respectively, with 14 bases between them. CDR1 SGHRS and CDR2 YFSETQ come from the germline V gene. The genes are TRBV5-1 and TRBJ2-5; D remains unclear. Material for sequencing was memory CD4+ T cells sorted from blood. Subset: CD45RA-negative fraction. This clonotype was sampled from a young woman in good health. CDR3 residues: CASSTATVPQETQYF. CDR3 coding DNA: TGCGCCAGCAGCACCGCCACGGTGCCCCAAGAGACCCAGTACTTC. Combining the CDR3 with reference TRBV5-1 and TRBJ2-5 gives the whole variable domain KAGVTQTPRYLIKTRGQQVTLSCSPISGHRSVSWYQQTPGQGLQFLFEYFSETQRNKGNFPGRFSGRQFSNSRSEMNVSTLELGDSALYLCASSTATVPQETQYFGPGTRLLVL.